A selection of T cell receptor beta chains follows, all from one sample in a study of T-cell memory formation after mild COVID-19. From the 5' RACE reads, TCRdb called clonotypes with MiXCR, one entry per CDR3 protein. There are about 170,000 distinct CDR3 sequences in the sample; 10% to 15% occur only once, and 2.5% to 3.5% lies in the top ten. Sequenced sample: PBMCs or a T cell subset sorted from them (not recorded which). These receptor sequences come from a man younger than 35 who had mild COVID-19 (a few samples of this study predate the infection). Cell type and time point are not known. The CDR3 runs from the conserved cysteine through the conserved F or W. A D gene is named only where the DNA matches it firmly. Size values are once, few and many counts, or a class for expanded clones, and some rows have none.

TRBV12-3/TRBV12-4	TRBD2	few	TRBJ2-3	14	TGTGCCAGCAGTCCCCATAGCGGGGCAGATACGCAGTATTTT	CASSPHSGADTQYF
TRBV15	-	few	TRBJ1-1	12	TGTGCCACCAGCAGAGATTGGGGGGTAGCTTTCTTT	CATSRDWGVAFF
TRBV3-1	-	-	TRBJ2-7	16	TGTGCCAGCAGCCAAAAAGGGGCAGGGGATAACAACGAGCAGTACTTC	CASSQKGAGDNNEQYF
TRBV7-2	-	many	TRBJ1-2	12	TGTGCCAGCAGCTTCGAGGTCTATGGCTACACCTTC	CASSFEVYGYTF
TRBV18	-	few	TRBJ1-2	13	TGTGCCAGCTCACTAGGGGACAACGCAGCGTGCACCTTC	CASSLGDNAACTF
TRBV20-1	-	few	TRBJ2-7	11	TGCAGTGCTTCAGGTACCTACGAGCAGTACTTC	CSASGTYEQYF
TRBV7-3	-	few	TRBJ2-6	18	TGTGCCAGCAGCCCCCGAGGGGGGGGGAGCTCTGGGGCCAACGTCCTGACTTTC	CASSPRGGGSSGANVLTF
TRBV4-1	-	few	TRBJ1-1	18	TGCGCCAGCAGCCAAGAAGCCGGACGGGGGCGAGGGAACACTGAAGCTTTCTTT	CASSQEAGRGRGNTEAFF
TRBV18	TRBD1	-	TRBJ1-2	15	TGTGCCAGCTCACTAATCTCTACAGGGGACTATGGCTACACCTTC	CASSLISTGDYGYTF
TRBV7-9	TRBD1	-	TRBJ1-2	14	TGTGCCAGCAGGACGGGACAGGCCAACTATGGCTACACCTTC	CASRTGQANYGYTF
TRBV7-2	-	-	TRBJ2-5	14	TGTGCCAGCAGCGGAAATAGTTGGGGAGAGACCCAGTACTTC	CASSGNSWGETQYF
TRBV4-2	-	-	TRBJ2-7	17	TGTGCCAGCAGCCCAGCCGCCCCGGACTCTCTGGGATCCGAGCAGTACTTC	CASSPAAPDSLGSEQYF
TRBV5-1	TRBD1	-	TRBJ1-1	14	TGCGCCAGCAGCTTACAGGGGGCGCAAACTGAAGCTTTCTTT	CASSLQGAQTEAFF
TRBV20-1	TRBD1	-	TRBJ2-7	14	TGCAGTGCCAAAGGGACAGAGATTACCTACGAGCAGTACTTC	CSAKGTEITYEQYF
TRBV5-6	TRBD2	few	TRBJ2-3	16	TGTGCCAGCAGCTTAATAGCGGGGGATGTCTCAGATACGCAGTATTTT	CASSLIAGDVSDTQYF